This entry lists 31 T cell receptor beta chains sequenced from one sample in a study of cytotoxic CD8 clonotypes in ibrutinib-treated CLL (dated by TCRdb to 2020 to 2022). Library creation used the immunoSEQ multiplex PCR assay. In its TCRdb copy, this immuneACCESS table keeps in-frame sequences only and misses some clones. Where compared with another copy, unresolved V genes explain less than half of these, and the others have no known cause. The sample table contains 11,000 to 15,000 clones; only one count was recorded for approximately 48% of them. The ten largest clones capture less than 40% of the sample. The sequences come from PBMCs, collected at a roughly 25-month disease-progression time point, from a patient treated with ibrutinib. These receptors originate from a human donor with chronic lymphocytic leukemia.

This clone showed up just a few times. DNA for the CDR3: TGCGCCAGCAGTGATCGAGCGGGGGGGCAGGACAATGAGCAGTTCTTC. This encodes CASSDRAGGQDNEQFF. This chain links TRBV10-1 with TRBJ2-1; 10 positions match TRBD2. Per germline, CDR1 WNHNN and CDR2 SYGVQD (reference sequence). The CDR3 length is 16 residues. Trimming cost V 3 bases and J 5 bases; bases outside gene matches: 7.

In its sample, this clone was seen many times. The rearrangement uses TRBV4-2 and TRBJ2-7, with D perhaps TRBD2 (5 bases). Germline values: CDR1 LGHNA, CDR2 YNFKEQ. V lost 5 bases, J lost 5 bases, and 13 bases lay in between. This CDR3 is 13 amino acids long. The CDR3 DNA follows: TGTGCCAGCAGCTTCGGGGTGAGGAACGAGCAGTACTTC. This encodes CASSFGVRNEQYF.

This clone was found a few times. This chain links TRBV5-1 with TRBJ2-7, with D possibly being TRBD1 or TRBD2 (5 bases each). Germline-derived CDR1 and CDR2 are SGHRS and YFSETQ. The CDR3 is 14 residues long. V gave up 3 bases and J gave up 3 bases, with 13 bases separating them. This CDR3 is CASSSQGRIYEQYF. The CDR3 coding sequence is TGCGCCAGCAGCTCCCAGGGACGGATCTACGAGCAGTACTTC. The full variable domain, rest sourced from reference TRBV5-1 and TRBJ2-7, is KAGVTQTPRYLIKTRGQQVTLSCSPISGHRSVSWYQQTPGQGLQFLFEYFSETQRNKGNFPGRFSGRQFSNSRSEMNVSTLELGDSALYLCASSSQGRIYEQYFGPGTRLTVT.

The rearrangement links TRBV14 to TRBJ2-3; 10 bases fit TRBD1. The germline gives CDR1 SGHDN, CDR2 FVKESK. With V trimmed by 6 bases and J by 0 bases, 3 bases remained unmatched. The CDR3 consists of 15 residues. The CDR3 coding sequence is TGTGCCAGCAGGGGGACAGGGGTCAGCACAGATACGCAGTATTTT. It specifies CASRGTGVSTDTQYF.

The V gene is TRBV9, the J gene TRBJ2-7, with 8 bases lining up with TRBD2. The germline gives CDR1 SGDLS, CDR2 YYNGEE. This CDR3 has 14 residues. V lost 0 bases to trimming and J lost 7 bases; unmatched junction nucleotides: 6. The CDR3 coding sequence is TGTGCCAGCAGCGTAGAAAGCGGGAGACGGGAGCAGTACTTC. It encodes CASSVESGRREQYF. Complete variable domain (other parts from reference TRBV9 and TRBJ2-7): DSGVTQTPKHLITATGQRVTLRCSPRSGDLSVYWYQQSLDQGLQFLIQYYNGEERAKGNILERFSAQQFPDLHSELNLSSLELGDSALYFCASSVESGRREQYFGPGTRLTVT.

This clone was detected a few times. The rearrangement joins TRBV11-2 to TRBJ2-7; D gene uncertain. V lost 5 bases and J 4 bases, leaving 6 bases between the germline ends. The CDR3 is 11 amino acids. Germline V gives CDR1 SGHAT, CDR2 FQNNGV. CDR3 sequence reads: CASSEKYEQYF. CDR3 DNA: TGTGCCAGCAGCGAAAAATACGAGCAGTACTTC.

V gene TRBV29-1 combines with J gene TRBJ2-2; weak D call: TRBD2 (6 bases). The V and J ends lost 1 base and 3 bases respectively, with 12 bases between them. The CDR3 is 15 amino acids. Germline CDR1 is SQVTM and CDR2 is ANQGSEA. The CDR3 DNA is TGCAGCGTTGAAGCGTCCGGGACTTACACCGGGGAGCTGTTTTTT. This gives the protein CSVEASGTYTGELFF.

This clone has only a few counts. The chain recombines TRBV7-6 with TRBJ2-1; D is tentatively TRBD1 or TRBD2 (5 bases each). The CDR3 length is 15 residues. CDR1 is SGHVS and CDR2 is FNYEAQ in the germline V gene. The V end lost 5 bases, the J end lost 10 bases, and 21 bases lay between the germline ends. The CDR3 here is CASSPEPGTHAEQFF. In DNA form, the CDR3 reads TGTGCCAGCAGCCCAGAACCTGGGACCCACGCCGAGCAGTTCTTC.

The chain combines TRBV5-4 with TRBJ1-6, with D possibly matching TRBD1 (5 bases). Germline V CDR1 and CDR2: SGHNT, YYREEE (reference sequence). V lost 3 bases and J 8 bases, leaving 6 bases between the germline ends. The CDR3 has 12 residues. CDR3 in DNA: TGTGCCAGCAGCTGGGACGATTCACCCCTCCACTTT. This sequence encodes CASSWDDSPLHF.

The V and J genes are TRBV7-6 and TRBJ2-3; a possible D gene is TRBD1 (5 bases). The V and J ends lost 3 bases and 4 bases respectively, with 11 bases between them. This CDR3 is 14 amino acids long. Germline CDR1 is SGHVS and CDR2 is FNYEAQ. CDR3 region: CASSLSGYADTQYF. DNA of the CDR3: TGTGCCAGCAGCTTGTCAGGGTATGCAGATACGCAGTATTTT. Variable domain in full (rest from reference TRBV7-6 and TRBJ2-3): GAGVSQSPRYKVTKRGQDVALRCDPISGHVSLYWYRQALGQGPEFLTYFNYEAQQDKSGLPNDRFSAERPEGSISTLTIQRTEQRDSAMYRCASSLSGYADTQYFGPGTRLTVL.

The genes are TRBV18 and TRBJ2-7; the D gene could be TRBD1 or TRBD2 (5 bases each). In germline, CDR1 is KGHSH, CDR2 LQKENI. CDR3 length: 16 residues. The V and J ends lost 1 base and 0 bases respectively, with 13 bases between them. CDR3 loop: CASSPQGPGPSYEQYF. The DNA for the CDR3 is TGTGCCAGCTCACCACAGGGACCGGGACCCTCCTACGAGCAGTACTTC.

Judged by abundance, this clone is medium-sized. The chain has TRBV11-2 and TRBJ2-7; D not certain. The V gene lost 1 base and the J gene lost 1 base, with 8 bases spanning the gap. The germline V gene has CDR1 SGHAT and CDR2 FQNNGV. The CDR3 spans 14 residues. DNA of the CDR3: TGTGCCAGCAGCTTAGGGTCCGGGTCCTACGAGCAGTACTTC. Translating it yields CASSLGSGSYEQYF.

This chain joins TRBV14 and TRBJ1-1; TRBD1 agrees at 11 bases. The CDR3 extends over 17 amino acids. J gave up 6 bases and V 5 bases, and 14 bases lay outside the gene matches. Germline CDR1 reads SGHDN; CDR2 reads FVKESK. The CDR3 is CASSFLGGQGGLAEAFF. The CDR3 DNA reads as TGTGCCAGCAGCTTTCTAGGGGGACAGGGGGGTTTAGCTGAAGCTTTCTTT. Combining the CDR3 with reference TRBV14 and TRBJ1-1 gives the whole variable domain EAGVTQFPSHSVIEKGQTVTLRCDPISGHDNLYWYRRVMGKEIKFLLHFVKESKQDESGMPNNRFLAERTGGTYSTLKVQPAELEDSGVYFCASSFLGGQGGLAEAFFGQGTRLTVV.

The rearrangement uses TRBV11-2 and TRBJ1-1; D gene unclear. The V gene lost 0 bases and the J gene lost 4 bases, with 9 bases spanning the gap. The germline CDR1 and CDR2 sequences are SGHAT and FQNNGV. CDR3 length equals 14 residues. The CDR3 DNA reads TGTGCCAGCAGCTTAGAGATAGGAGGCACTGAAGCTTTCTTT. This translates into CASSLEIGGTEAFF.

DNA of the CDR3: TGTGCCAGCAGCTTATCCGGGGGGGTTAGCACAGATACGCAGTATTTT. It is translated as CASSLSGGVSTDTQYF. This chain links TRBV7-8 with TRBJ2-3; the match to TRBD2 covers 8 bases. Unmatched junction bases numbered 4, after V lost 2 bases and J lost 0 bases. This CDR3 is 16 amino acids long. Germline V lookup: CDR1 SGHVS, CDR2 FQNEAQ.

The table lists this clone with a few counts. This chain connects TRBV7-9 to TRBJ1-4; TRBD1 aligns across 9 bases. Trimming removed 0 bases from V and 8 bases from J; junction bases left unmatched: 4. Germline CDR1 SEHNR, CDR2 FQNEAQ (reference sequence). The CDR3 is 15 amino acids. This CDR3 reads CASSLAGTGREKLFF. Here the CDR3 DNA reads TGTGCCAGCAGCTTAGCCGGGACAGGGAGAGAAAAACTGTTTTTT.

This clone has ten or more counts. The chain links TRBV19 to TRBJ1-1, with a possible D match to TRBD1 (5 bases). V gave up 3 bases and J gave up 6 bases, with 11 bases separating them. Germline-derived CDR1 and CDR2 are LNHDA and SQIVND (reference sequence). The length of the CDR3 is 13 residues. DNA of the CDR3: TGTGCCAGTAGTATTAGACAGCCAGCTGAAGCTTTCTTT. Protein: CASSIRQPAEAFF.

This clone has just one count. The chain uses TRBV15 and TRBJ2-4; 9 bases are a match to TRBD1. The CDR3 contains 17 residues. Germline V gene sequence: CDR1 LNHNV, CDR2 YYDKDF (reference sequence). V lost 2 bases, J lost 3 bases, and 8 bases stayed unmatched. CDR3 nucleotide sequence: TGTGCCACCAGCAGATGGACAGGGGAGATTGACAAAAACATTCAGTACTTC. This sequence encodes CATSRWTGEIDKNIQYF. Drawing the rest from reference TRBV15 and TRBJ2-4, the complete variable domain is DAMVIQNPRYQVTQFGKPVTLSCSQTLNHNVMYWYQQKSSQAPKLLFHYYDKDFNNEADTPDNFQSRRPNTSFCFLDIRSPGLGDTAMYLCATSRWTGEIDKNIQYFGAGTRLSVL.

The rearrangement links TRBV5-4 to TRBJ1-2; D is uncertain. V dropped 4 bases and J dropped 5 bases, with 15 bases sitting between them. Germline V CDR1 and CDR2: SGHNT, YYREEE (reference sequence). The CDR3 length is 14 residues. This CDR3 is CASSPTRSKYGYTF. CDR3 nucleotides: TGTGCCAGCAGCCCCACGCGTTCAAAATATGGCTACACCTTC.

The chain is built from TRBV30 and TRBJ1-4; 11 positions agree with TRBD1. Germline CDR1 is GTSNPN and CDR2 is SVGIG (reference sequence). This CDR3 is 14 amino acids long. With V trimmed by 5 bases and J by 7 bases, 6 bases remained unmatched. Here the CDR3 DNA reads TGTGCCTGGGAGGGGGGACAGGGGGTTGAAAAACTGTTTTTT. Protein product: CAWEGGQGVEKLFF.

The CDR3 region is CASSSSGTRSTDTQYF. The CDR3 DNA reads TGTGCCAGCAGTTCCTCGGGGACTAGAAGCACAGATACGCAGTATTTT. The gene calls are TRBV27 and TRBJ2-3; TRBD2 matches 8 bases. Germline loops: CDR1 MNHEY, CDR2 SMNVEV (reference sequence). J gave up 0 bases and V 4 bases, and 6 bases lay outside the gene matches. The CDR3 length is 16 residues.

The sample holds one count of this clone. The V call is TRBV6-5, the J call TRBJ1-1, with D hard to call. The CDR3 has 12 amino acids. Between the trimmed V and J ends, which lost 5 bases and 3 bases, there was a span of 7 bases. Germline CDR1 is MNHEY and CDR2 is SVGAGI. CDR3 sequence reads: CASSDGYTEAFF. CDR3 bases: TGTGCCAGCAGTGACGGCTACACTGAAGCTTTCTTT.

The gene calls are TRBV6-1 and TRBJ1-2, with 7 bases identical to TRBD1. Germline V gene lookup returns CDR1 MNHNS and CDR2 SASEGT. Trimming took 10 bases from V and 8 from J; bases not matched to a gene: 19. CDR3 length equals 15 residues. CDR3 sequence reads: CATPGQPKRNLGYTF. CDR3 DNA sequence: TGTGCCACGCCGGGACAGCCTAAGAGGAATCTAGGCTACACCTTC.

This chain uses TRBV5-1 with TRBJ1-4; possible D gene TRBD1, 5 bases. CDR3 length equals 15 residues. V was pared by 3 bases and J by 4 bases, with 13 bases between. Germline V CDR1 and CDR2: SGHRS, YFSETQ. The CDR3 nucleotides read TGCGCCAGCAGCTCCCTCGGAGGGGTTAATGAAAAACTGTTTTTT. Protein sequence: CASSSLGGVNEKLFF.

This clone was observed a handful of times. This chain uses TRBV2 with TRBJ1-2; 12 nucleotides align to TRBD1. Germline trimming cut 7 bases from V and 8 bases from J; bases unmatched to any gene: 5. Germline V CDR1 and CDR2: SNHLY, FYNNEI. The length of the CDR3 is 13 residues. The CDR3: CASTGTGGTGYTF. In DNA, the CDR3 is TGTGCCAGCACCGGGACAGGGGGCACGGGCTACACCTTC.

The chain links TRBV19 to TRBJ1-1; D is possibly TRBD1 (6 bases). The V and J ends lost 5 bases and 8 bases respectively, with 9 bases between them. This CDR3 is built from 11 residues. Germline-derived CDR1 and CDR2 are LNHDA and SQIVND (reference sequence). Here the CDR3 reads CASSEDREAFF. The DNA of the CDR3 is TGTGCCAGTAGTGAAGACAGGGAAGCTTTCTTT.

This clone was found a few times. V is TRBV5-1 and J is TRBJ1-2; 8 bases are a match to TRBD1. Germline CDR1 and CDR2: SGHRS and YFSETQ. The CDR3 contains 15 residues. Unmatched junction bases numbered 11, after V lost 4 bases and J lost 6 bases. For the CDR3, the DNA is TGCGCCAGCAGCGCGTCAGGGGGCGGAATGGATGGCTACACCTTC. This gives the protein CASSASGGGMDGYTF. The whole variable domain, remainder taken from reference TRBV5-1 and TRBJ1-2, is KAGVTQTPRYLIKTRGQQVTLSCSPISGHRSVSWYQQTPGQGLQFLFEYFSETQRNKGNFPGRFSGRQFSNSRSEMNVSTLELGDSALYLCASSASGGGMDGYTFGSGTRLTVV.

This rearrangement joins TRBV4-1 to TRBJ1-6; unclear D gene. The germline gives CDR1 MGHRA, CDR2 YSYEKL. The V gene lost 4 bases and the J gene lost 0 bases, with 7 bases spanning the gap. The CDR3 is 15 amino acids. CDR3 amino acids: CASSPHSSYNSPLHF. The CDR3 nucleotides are TGCGCCAGCAGCCCTCATAGCTCCTATAATTCACCCCTCCACTTT.

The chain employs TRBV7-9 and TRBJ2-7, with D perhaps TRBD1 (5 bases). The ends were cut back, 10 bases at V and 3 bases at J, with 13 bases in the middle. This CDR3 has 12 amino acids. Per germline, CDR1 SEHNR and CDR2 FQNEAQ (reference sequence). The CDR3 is CATSTEDYEQYF. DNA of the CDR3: TGTGCCACCTCGACAGAGGACTACGAGCAGTACTTC.

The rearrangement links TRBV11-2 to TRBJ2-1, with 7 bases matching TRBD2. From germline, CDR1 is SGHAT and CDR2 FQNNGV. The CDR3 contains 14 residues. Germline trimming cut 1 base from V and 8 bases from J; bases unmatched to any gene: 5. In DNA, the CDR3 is TGTGCCAGCAGCTTAGTCTCTAGCGGCTATGAGCAGTTCTTC. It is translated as CASSLVSSGYEQFF.

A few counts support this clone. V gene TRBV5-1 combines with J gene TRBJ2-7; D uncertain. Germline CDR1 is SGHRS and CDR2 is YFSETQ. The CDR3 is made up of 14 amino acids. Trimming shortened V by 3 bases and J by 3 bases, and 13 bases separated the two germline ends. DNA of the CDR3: TGCGCCAGCAGCTCCCCGGACGGCTTCTACGAGCAGTACTTC. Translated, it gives CASSSPDGFYEQYF.